This TCR beta chain emerged from a study of response to subunit inactivated influenza vaccine. General study findings and limits: The authors suggested that few new T cells are recruited per seasonal influenza vaccination.

TCRdb called the RT-PCR reads again in MiXCR, with one record for every CDR3 protein. The table includes 200,000 to 300,000 distinct CDR3 sequences, 12% detected once. Per germline, CDR1 MNHNS and CDR2 SASEGT. The CDR3 extends over 15 amino acids. V was pared by 1 base and J by 5 bases, with 3 bases of the junction left unmatched. This clonotype has only a few counts. The antigen is unknown. The sequence came from a man aged 50 to 59 who received an inactivated influenza vaccine. The source material was non-naive T cells sorted from PBMCs, sampled about 14 days before vaccination. This sequence joins TRBV6-1 and TRBJ1-5, with 9 bases that match TRBD1. The DNA for the CDR3 is TGTGCCAGCAGTGAAGAGGGGACAGGGTATCAGCCCCAGCATTTT. Amino acids: CASSEEGTGYQPQHF.